The clone carrying this T cell receptor beta chain was observed a handful of times. Generated by immunoSEQ multiplex PCR, the TCRdb table keeps only in-frame clones and is missing some. The table has roughly 38,000 clones, approximately 69% seen once; the top ten hold more than 9%. The CDR3 length is 13 residues. V was pared by 4 bases and J by 6 bases, with 11 bases between. Germline V lookup: CDR1 SGHKS, CDR2 YYEKEE (reference sequence). The data are from a study of blood T cell repertoires in COVID-19. As for the study in general: Samples came from the United States, Italy and Spain, spanning acute and convalescent COVID-19. Nucleic acid was either cDNA or gDNA, and it came from T cells, B-cell-depleted T cells, or PBMCs.

This receptor was obtained from a man in his 70s with COVID-19, enrolled during active disease. The chain carries TRBV5-5 and TRBJ1-5; D uncertain. Sequencing was performed on peripheral blood. The CDR3 loop reads CASSAQEGQPQHF. The CDR3 coding sequence is TGTGCCAGCAGCGCCCAGGAGGGTCAGCCCCAGCATTTT.